This T cell receptor (beta chain) was captured in a study of glioma-infiltrating T cells after dendritic cell vaccination. Time point given: after dendritic cell vaccination, including at tumor progression/relapse. The CDR3 length is 14 residues. The germline V gene has CDR1 MDHEN and CDR2 SYDVKM. The V end lost 7 bases, the J end lost 2 bases, and 15 bases lay between the germline ends. Measured with immunoSEQ multiplex PCR; TCRdb has only the in-frame clones, and not every one. The repertoire holds 85,000 to 100,000 clones, with 75% to 90% as singletons. The chain employs TRBV28 and TRBJ2-7; weak D call: TRBD1 (6 bases). This sequence originates from a human donor with glioblastoma. The material sequenced was blood, taken after dendritic cell vaccination. The CDR3 nucleotides are TGTGCCAGCAACCAACAGGGCCCGCCCTACGAGCAGTACTTC. Protein sequence: CASNQQGPPYEQYF.